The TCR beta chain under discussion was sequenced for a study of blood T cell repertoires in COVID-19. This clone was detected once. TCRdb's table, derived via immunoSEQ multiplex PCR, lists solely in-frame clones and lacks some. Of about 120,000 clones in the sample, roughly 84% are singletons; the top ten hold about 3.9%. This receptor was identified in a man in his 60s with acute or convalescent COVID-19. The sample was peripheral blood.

In nucleotides, the CDR3 is TGTGCCAGCTCACCGAGACAGGGGGCCAGCAATCAGCCCCAGCATTTT. It encodes CASSPRQGASNQPQHF. The genes are TRBV18 and TRBJ1-5; 10 nucleotides match TRBD1. In germline, CDR1 is KGHSH, CDR2 LQKENI. This CDR3 is built from 16 residues. Unmatched junction bases numbered 3, after V lost 3 bases and J lost 1 base.